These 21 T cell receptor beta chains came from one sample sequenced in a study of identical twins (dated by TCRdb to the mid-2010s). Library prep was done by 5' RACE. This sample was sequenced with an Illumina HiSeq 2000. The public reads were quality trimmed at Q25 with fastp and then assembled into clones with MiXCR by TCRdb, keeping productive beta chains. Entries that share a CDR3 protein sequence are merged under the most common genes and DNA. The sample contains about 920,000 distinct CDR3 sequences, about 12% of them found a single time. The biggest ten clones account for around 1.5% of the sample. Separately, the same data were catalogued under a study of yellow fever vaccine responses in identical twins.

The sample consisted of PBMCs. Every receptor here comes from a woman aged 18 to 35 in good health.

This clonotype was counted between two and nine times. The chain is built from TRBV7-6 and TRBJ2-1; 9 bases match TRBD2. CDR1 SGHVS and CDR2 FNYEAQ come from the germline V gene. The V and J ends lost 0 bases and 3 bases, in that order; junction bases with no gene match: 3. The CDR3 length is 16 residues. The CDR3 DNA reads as TGTGCCAGCAGCTTAGCGGCGGGAGGGATCTACAATGAGCAGTTCTTC. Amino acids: CASSLAAGGIYNEQFF. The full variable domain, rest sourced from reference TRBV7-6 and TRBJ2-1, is GAGVSQSPRYKVTKRGQDVALRCDPISGHVSLYWYRQALGQGPEFLTYFNYEAQQDKSGLPNDRFSAERPEGSISTLTIQRTEQRDSAMYRCASSLAAGGIYNEQFFGPGTRLTVL.

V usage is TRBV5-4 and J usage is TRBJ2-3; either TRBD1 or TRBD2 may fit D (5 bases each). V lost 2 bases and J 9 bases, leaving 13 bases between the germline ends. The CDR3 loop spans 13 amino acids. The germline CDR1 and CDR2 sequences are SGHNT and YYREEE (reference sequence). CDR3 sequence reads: CASSFPGSGTQYF. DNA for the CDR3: TGTGCCAGCAGCTTCCCAGGGTCGGGGACGCAGTATTTT.

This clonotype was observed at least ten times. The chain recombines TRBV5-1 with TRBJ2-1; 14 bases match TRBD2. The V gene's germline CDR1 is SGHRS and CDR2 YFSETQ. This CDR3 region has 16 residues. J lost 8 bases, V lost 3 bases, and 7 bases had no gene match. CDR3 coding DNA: TGCGCCAGCAGCTCTACCGGGACTAGCGGGAGCTATGAGCAGTTCTTC. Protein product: CASSSTGTSGSYEQFF. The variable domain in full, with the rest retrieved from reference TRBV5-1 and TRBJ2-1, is KAGVTQTPRYLIKTRGQQVTLSCSPISGHRSVSWYQQTPGQGLQFLFEYFSETQRNKGNFPGRFSGRQFSNSRSEMNVSTLELGDSALYLCASSSTGTSGSYEQFFGPGTRLTVL.

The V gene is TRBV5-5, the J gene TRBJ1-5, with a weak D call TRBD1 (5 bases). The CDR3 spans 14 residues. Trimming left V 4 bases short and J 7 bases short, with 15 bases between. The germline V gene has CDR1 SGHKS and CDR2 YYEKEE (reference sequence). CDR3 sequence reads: CASSLQVKGQPQHF. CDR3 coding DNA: TGTGCCAGCAGCCTACAGGTTAAGGGCCAGCCCCAGCATTTT.

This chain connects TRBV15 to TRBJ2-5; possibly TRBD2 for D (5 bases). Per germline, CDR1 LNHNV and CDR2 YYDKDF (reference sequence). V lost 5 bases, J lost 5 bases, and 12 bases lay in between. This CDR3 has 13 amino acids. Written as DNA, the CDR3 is TGTGCCACCAGCCCGAGGGTAGAGGAGACCCAGTACTTC. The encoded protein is CATSPRVEETQYF.

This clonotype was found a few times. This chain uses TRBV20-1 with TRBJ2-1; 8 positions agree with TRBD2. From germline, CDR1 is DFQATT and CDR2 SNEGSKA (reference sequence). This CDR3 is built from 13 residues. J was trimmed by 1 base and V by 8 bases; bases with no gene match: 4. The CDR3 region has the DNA TGCAGTCTCGGGACTAGGTCCTACAATGAGCAGTTCTTC. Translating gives CSLGTRSYNEQFF.

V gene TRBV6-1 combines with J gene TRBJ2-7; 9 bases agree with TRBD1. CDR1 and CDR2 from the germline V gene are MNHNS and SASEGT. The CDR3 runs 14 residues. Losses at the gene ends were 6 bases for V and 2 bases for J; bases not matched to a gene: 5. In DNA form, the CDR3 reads TGTGCCAGCAGGACCGGGACAGGGACCTACGAGCAGTACTTC. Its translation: CASRTGTGTYEQYF.

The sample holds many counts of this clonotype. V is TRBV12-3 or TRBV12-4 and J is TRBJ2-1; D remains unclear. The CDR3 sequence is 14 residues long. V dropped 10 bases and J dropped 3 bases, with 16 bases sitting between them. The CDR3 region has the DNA TGTGCCACCCGAAAGTTAGGTGACTACAATGAGCAGTTCTTC. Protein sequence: CATRKLGDYNEQFF.

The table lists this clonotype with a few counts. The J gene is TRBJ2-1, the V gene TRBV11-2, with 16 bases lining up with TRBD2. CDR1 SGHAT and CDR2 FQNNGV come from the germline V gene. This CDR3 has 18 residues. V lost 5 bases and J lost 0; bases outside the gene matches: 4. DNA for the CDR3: TGTGCCAGCAGCCAGGGACTAGCGGGAGGGGACTCCTACAATGAGCAGTTCTTC. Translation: CASSQGLAGGDSYNEQFF.

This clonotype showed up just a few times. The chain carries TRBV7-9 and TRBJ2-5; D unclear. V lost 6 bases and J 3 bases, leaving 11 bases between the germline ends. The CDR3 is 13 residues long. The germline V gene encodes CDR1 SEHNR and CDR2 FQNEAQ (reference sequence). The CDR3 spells CASSIKREETQYF. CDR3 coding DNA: TGTGCCAGCAGTATTAAACGGGAAGAGACCCAGTACTTC. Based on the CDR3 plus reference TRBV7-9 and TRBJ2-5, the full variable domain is DTGVSQNPRHKITKRGQNVTFRCDPISEHNRLYWYRQTLGQGPEFLTYFQNEAQLEKSRLLSDRFSAERPKGSFSTLEIQRTEQGDSAMYLCASSIKREETQYFGPGTRLLVL.

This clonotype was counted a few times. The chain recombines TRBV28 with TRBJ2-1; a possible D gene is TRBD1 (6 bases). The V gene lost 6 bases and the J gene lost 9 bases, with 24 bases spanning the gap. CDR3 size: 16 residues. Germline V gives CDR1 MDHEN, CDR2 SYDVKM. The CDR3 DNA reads TGTGCCAGCAGCCCAGTCTCGGGGCAGGGGTTTGCTGAGCAGTTCTTC. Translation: CASSPVSGQGFAEQFF.

The CDR3 here is CASSYSRGSAGGAAGELFF. The CDR3 bases are TGTGCCAGCAGTTACTCGAGAGGGAGTGCAGGGGGCGCCGCCGGGGAGCTGTTTTTT. J is TRBJ2-2 and V is TRBV6-5; the match to TRBD1 covers 8 bases. Germline CDR1 MNHEY, CDR2 SVGAGI. The CDR3 is 19 amino acids. Germline trimming cut 0 bases from V and 6 bases from J; bases unmatched to any gene: 15.

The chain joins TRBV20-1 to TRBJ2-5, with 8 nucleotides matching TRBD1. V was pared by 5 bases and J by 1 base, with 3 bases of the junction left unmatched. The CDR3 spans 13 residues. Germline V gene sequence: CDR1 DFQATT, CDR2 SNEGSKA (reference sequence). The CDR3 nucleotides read TGCAGTGCTCCCGGGACAGGCCAAGAGACCCAGTACTTC. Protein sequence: CSAPGTGQETQYF.

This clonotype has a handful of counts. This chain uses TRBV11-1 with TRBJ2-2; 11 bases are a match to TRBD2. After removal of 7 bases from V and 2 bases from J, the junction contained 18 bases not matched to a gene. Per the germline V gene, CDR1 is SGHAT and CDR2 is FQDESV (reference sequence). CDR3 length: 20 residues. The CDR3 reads CASTSILGTSGSTNTGELFF. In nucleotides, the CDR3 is TGTGCCAGCACCTCTATTCTGGGGACTAGCGGCTCCACCAACACCGGGGAGCTGTTTTTT. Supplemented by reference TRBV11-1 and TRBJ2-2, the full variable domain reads EAEVAQSPRYKITEKSQAVAFWCDPISGHATLYWYRQILGQGPELLVQFQDESVVDDSQLPKDRFSAERLKGVDSTLKIQPAELGDSAMYLCASTSILGTSGSTNTGELFFGEGSRLTVL.

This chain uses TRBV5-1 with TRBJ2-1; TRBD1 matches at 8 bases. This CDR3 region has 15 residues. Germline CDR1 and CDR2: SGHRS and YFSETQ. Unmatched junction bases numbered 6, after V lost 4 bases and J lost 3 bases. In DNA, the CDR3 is TGCGCCAGCAGCCGGACAGGGAGAGGCTACAATGAGCAGTTCTTC. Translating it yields CASSRTGRGYNEQFF.

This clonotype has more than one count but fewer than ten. CDR3 sequence: CASSPTEQTGSEAFF. The CDR3 region has the DNA TGTGCCAGCAGCCCAACCGAACAGACGGGTTCTGAAGCTTTCTTT. The chain uses TRBV7-8 and TRBJ1-1, with D uncertain. The CDR3 is made up of 15 amino acids. V lost 5 bases, J lost 6 bases, and 19 bases lay in between. Germline CDR1 and CDR2: SGHVS and FQNEAQ.

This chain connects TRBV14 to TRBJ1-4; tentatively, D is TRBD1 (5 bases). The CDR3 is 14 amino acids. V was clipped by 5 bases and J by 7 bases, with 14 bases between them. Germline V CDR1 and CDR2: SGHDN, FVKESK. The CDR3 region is CASSAGQGSEKLFF. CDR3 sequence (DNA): TGTGCCAGCAGCGCGGGCCAGGGTAGTGAAAAACTGTTTTTT.

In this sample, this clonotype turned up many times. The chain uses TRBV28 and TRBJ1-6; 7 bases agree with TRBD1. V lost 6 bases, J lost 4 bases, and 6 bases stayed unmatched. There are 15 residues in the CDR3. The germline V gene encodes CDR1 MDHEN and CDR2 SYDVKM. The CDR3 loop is CASSKTGPYNSPLHF. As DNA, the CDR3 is TGTGCCAGCAGCAAGACAGGGCCGTATAATTCACCCCTCCACTTT.

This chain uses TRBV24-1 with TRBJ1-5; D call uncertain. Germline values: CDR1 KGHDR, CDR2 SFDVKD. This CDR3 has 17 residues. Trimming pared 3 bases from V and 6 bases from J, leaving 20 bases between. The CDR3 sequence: CATSDASRQLWGQPQHF. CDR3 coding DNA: TGTGCCACCAGTGATGCGTCGCGTCAACTGTGGGGTCAGCCCCAGCATTTT.

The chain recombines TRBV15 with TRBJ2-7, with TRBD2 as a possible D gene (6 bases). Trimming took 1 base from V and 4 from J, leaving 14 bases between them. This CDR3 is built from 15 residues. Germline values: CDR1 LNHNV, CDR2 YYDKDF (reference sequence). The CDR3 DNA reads TGTGCCACCAGCAGAGTTGCGGCCCGGGGGTACGAGCAGTACTTC. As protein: CATSRVAARGYEQYF.

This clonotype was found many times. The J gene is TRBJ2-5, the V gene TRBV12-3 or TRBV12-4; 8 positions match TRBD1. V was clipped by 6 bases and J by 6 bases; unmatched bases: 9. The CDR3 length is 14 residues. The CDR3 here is CASSSTGVGKTQYF. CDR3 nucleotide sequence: TGTGCCAGCAGCTCGACAGGGGTGGGGAAGACCCAGTACTTC.